This T cell receptor (beta chain) was identified in a study of blood T cell repertoires in COVID-19. Study background: Some COVID-19 samples were acute and others convalescent; all came from the United States, Italy and Spain. Sources were T cells, B-cell-depleted T cells, or PBMCs; the material itself was cDNA or gDNA.

Seattle-derived patients entered the study during active infection and were followed longitudinally. In the source study's methods: It was from reference gene primer amplification that nucleated cell counts were estimated. Some clones are missing from TCRdb's copy, which holds only in-frame ones; the method was immunoSEQ multiplex PCR. V, J and clone size are taken as reported in that table, and D and trimming were inferred from the DNA itself. The sample includes a few hundred thousand clones, approximately 86% of them seen just once. Trimming left V 0 bases short and J 3 bases short, with 6 bases between. Germline V gives CDR1 SGDLS, CDR2 YYNGEE. The CDR3 has 14 residues.

Sample: peripheral blood. The chain has TRBV9 and TRBJ2-2; no clear D. The source is a woman aged 55-69 years with COVID-19, enrolled during active disease. Written as DNA, the CDR3 is TGTGCCAGCAGCGTAGAACGGGACACCGGGGAGCTGTTTTTT. This encodes CASSVERDTGELFF.